Here is one T cell receptor (beta chain) with its context. These data originate in a study of control samples from healthy donors and cancer patients. Sequenced by immunoSEQ multiplex PCR; TCRdb stores in-frame clones only, minus some. The sample comprises about 80,000 clones, 85% to 90% of which are singletons, and less than 7% rests with the top ten. The V end lost 0 bases, the J end lost 4 bases, and 10 bases lay between the germline ends. The germline CDR1 and CDR2 sequences are ENHRY and SYGVKD. The length of the CDR3 is 15 residues. The origin of this receptor is a man aged 50 or older in good health. The sequencing input was blood. The rearrangement links TRBV10-3 to TRBJ1-5, with D hard to call. Here the CDR3 reads CAISESWTVNQPQHF. CDR3 coding DNA: TGTGCCATCAGTGAGTCGTGGACGGTGAATCAGCCCCAGCATTTT.